This record looks at one T cell receptor beta chain sequence and its context. Its target is unknown. With 1 base removed from V and 3 bases from J, the gap between germline ends came to 7 bases. The CDR3 is 13 amino acids. Germline V gene sequence: CDR1 DFQATT, CDR2 SNEGSKA (reference sequence). This sample is drawn from a study of CD8 T cells in ankylosing spondylitis. Overall study findings and caveats: Some of the motif variants had earlier been found in reactive arthritis patients' fluid and blood.

TCRdb processed the 5' RACE reads anew with MiXCR; each CDR3 protein has one entry. The sample has around 300,000 distinct CDR3 sequences, roughly 15% seen once. The TCR originated in a male donor with ankylosing spondylitis or in good health (not recorded which). The chain employs TRBV20-1 and TRBJ2-4, with D hard to call. The source material was blood, either unsorted or a sorted T cell fraction (not recorded which). The CDR3 nucleotides are TGCAGTGCTAGAGTTGGGTACAAAAACATTCAGTACTTC. Translation gives CSARVGYKNIQYF.